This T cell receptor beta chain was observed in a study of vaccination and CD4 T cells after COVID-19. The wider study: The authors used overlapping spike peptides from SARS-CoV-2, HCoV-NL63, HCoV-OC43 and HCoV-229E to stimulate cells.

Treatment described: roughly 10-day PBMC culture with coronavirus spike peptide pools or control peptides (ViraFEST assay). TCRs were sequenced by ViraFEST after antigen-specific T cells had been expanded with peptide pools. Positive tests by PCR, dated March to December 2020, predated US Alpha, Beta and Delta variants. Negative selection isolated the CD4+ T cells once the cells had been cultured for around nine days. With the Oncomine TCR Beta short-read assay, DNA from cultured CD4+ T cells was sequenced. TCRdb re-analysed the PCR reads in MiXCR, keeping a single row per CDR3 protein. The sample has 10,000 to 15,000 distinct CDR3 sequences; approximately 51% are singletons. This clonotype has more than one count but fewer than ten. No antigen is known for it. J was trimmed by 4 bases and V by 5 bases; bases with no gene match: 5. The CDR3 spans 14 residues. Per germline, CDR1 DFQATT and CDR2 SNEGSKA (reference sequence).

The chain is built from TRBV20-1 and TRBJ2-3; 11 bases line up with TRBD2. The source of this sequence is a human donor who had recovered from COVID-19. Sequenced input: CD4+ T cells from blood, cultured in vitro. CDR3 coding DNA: TGCAGTGCTCATCTAGCGGGGGGTGCAGATACGCAGTATTTT. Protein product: CSAHLAGGADTQYF.